This T cell receptor beta chain comes out of a study of T cell clones after liver transplantation. Looking at the study overall: In this trial, immunosuppression withdrawal was attempted within 2 years of liver transplant. Post-transplant blood was tracked for graft-donor-reactive T cell clones identified in a pre-transplant mixed lymphocyte reaction.

Germline lookup yields CDR1 GTSNPN and CDR2 SVGIG (reference sequence). The CDR3 covers 14 residues. Trimming stripped 0 bases from V and 8 bases from J, with 14 bases between. Here immunoSEQ multiplex PCR was the method, and the copy in TCRdb shows in-frame clones only, minus some. The sample lists about 47,000 clones, roughly nine tenths occurring once. The specimen comprised CD8+ T cells from blood, sampled 12 months after liver transplant. V gene TRBV30 combines with J gene TRBJ2-1; tentatively, D is TRBD1 (5 bases). The receptor was derived from a human patient who received a liver transplant. The graft donor may have contributed some T cells. CDR3 sequence: CAWSVLRQGHEQFF. The DNA for the CDR3 is TGTGCCTGGAGTGTACTGCGGCAGGGCCATGAGCAGTTCTTC.